This TCR beta chain was recorded in a study of cytomegalovirus exposure and HLA in healthy donors. PCR amplification relied on 60 Vbeta primers (plus 13 Jbeta primers). Sequenced by immunoSEQ multiplex PCR; TCRdb stores in-frame clones only, minus some. Of 160,000 or so clones in the sample, about two thirds were seen once. Germline CDR1 reads SEHNR; CDR2 reads FQNEAQ (reference sequence). The CDR3 extends over 13 amino acids. The TCR comes from a human donor in good health. The material sequenced was PBMCs. The chain is built from TRBV7-9 and TRBJ2-5; 7 bases line up with TRBD2. The tail of the sequence fits TRBJ2-7 better, so the J call may be wrong. CDR3 coding DNA: TGTGCCAGCAGGGGAGGGGAGGCCTACGAGCAGTACTTC. It specifies CASRGGEAYEQYF.